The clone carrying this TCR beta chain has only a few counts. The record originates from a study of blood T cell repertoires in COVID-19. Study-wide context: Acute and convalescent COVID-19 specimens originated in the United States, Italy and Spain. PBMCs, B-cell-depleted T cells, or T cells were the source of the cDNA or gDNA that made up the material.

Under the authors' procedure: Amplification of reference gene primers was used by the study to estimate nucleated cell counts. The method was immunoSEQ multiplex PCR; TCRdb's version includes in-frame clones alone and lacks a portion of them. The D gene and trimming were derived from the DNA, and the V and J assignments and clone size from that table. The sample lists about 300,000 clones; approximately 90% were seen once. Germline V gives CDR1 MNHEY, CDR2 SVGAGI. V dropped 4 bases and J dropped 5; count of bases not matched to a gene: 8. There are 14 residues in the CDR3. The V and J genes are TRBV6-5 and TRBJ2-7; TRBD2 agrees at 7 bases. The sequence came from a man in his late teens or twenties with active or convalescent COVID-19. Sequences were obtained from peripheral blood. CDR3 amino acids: CASSSGGAPHEQYF. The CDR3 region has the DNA TGTGCCAGCAGTTCGGGAGGCGCCCCCCACGAGCAGTACTTC.